This T cell receptor (beta chain) is from a study of blood T cells in healthy people across ages. Study findings and constraints: Lack of knowledge of donor CMV status possibly confounded expanded clonotype changes.

The CDR3 is 17 amino acids. Unmatched junction bases numbered 7, after V lost 1 base and J lost 1 base. Per germline, CDR1 MGHRA and CDR2 YSYEKL. Note on this clonotype: No antigen is known for it.

Using a J-beta primer mix together with a sample-barcoded 5' primer, a second PCR was run for about 7 to 12 cycles. Researchers report that a template-switch adaptor with 12 random nucleotides tagged each cDNA molecule. TCRdb reanalysed the 5' RACE reads using MiXCR and keeps one entry per CDR3 protein. The sample lists around 520,000 distinct CDR3 sequences, about 25% occurring once. This sample was also put to use in a study of T cells of mothers and their children. From that report: Healthy Caucasian mothers, three in number, and their six children were the donors. Sequencing got over 8.5 million TCR beta CDR3 reads from each mother and around 3.1 million from each child.

The chain employs TRBV4-1 and TRBJ2-1; 7 bases agree with TRBD2. Sequenced sample: blood. The sequence came from a boy aged 2 to 10 in good health. The CDR3 nucleotides are TGCGCCAGCAGCCAAGTTGGGGCGGGAGTGTCCTACAATGAGCAGTTCTTC. This codes for CASSQVGAGVSYNEQFF.